This entry features one TCR beta chain sequence. Its cognate antigen is unknown. The sample belongs to a study of CD8 T cells in ankylosing spondylitis. TCRdb reanalysed the 5' RACE reads using MiXCR and keeps one entry per CDR3 protein. The table has 250,000 to 350,000 distinct CDR3 sequences, less than 25% seen once. Regarding the study as a whole: Blood of patients with ankylosing spondylitis appeared to be characterized by a TCR beta motif of several highly homologous variants. It was reported that disease-linked clones were significantly enriched in matched ankylosing spondylitis synovial fluid. Disease-linked clones, CD8+, were relatively rare in peripheral blood.

There are 10 residues in the CDR3. Per germline, CDR1 SNHLY and CDR2 FYNNEI. Trimming removed 10 bases at V and 5 bases at J, with 8 bases between. The chain has TRBV2 and TRBJ1-1; no reliable D call. The source is a female donor with ankylosing spondylitis or in good health (not recorded which). The sample taken for sequencing was blood, either unsorted or a sorted T cell fraction (not recorded which). The CDR3 DNA is TGTGCCACCGAAGGGACTGAAGCTTTCTTT. The encoded protein is CATEGTEAFF.